These 21 T cell receptor beta chains were all obtained from the same sample, sequenced in a study of siplizumab effects on memory and regulatory T cells. Measured with immunoSEQ multiplex PCR; TCRdb has only the in-frame clones, and not every one. The sample has around 110,000 clones, roughly 94% seen once; the top ten hold approximately 1.8%. Material: non-Treg CD4+ T cells sorted from blood. These receptors were collected from a human donor in good health.

The chain employs TRBV5-4 and TRBJ2-3, with D perhaps TRBD2 (6 bases). CDR3 length: 15 amino acids. Deletions cut 4 bases from V and 5 bases from J, with 17 bases between. Per the germline V gene, CDR1 is SGHNT and CDR2 is YYREEE (reference sequence). In DNA, the CDR3 is TGTGCCAGCAGCCTAGCGTACCTTGGTAAAGATACGCAGTATTTT. Translation: CASSLAYLGKDTQYF.

The chain recombines TRBV11-2 with TRBJ2-5; D is unclear. V was trimmed by 5 bases and J by 5 bases, leaving 6 bases between them. The CDR3 extends over 11 amino acids. CDR1 is SGHAT, CDR2 FQNNGV, per germline. DNA of the CDR3: TGTGCCAGCAGCCTGACGGAGACCCAGTACTTC. Amino acid sequence: CASSLTETQYF.

In DNA, the CDR3 is TGTGCCAGCAGTTCCCGGGACAGGGGATATATTCAGCCCCAGCATTTT. Its translation is CASSSRDRGYIQPQHF. The V call is TRBV6-6, the J call TRBJ1-5, with 10 nucleotides matching TRBD1. CDR3 length equals 16 residues. J lost 6 bases, V lost 4 bases, and 9 bases had no gene match. Germline V gene data show CDR1 as MNHNY and CDR2 as SVGAGI (reference sequence).

The chain couples TRBV2 to TRBJ1-1; D not resolved. CDR3 length: 12 residues. With 9 bases removed from V and 7 bases from J, the gap between germline ends came to 15 bases. Per the germline V gene, CDR1 is SNHLY and CDR2 is FYNNEI. The CDR3 sequence is CARAVFPGEAFF. Written as DNA, the CDR3 is TGTGCCAGAGCGGTGTTCCCCGGTGAAGCTTTCTTT.

The chain employs TRBV5-8 and TRBJ2-3; 8 bases are a match to TRBD2. Germline V CDR1 and CDR2: SGHTS, YDEGEE. The CDR3 totals 15 residues. J gave up 1 base and V 4 bases, and 5 bases lay outside the gene matches. The CDR3 DNA reads as TGTGCCAGCAGCCTCTTACTAGCGGGCACAGATACGCAGTATTTT. This encodes CASSLLLAGTDTQYF.

The chain combines TRBV19 with TRBJ2-2, with 14 bases matching TRBD2. This CDR3 has 18 amino acids. V lost 6 bases, J lost 6 bases, and 12 bases stayed unmatched. Germline V gene lookup returns CDR1 LNHDA and CDR2 SQIVND (reference sequence). CDR3 sequence: CASRVTLGLAGVSGELFF. CDR3 in DNA: TGTGCCAGTAGGGTAACCCTGGGACTAGCGGGAGTGTCCGGGGAGCTGTTTTTT.

The rearrangement uses TRBV18 and TRBJ1-2, with D unresolved. Germline values: CDR1 KGHSH, CDR2 LQKENI. The CDR3 is 13 amino acids. The ends were cut back, 5 bases at V and 2 bases at J, with 9 bases in the middle. The CDR3 protein is CASSSLSNYGYTF. The CDR3 DNA reads as TGTGCCAGCTCATCTCTTTCCAACTATGGCTACACCTTC.

This rearrangement joins TRBV5-4 to TRBJ2-6, with 7 bases fitting TRBD1. The trim removed 5 bases at V and 2 bases at J, leaving 4 bases unmatched. This CDR3 has 15 residues. Looked up from germline, CDR1 is SGHNT and CDR2 is YYREEE (reference sequence). CDR3 nucleotide sequence: TGTGCCAGCAGGCTAGACAGGGCTGGGGCCAACGTCCTGACTTTC. Encoded protein: CASRLDRAGANVLTF.

The gene calls are TRBV5-1 and TRBJ2-6; 9 positions match TRBD1. The CDR3 covers 15 residues. CDR1 SGHRS and CDR2 YFSETQ come from the germline V gene. V lost 4 bases, J lost 2 bases, and 1 base stayed unmatched. CDR3 bases: TGCGCCAGCAGCCGACAGGGGGCTGGGGCCAACGTCCTGACTTTC. Its protein product is CASSRQGAGANVLTF.

The chain is built from TRBV6-6 and TRBJ2-5, with 10 nucleotides matching TRBD2. CDR3 length: 16 residues. With V trimmed by 2 bases and J by 7 bases, 10 bases remained unmatched. Germline loops: CDR1 MNHNY, CDR2 SVGAGI (reference sequence). The CDR3 here is CASSYGPSGSQGTQYF. CDR3 sequence (DNA): TGTGCCAGCAGTTACGGGCCTAGCGGGAGCCAGGGGACCCAGTACTTC.

This chain uses TRBV2 with TRBJ1-1; D might be TRBD1 (5 bases). The V end lost 7 bases, the J end lost 6 bases, and 18 bases lay between the germline ends. The CDR3 extends over 14 amino acids. Germline CDR1 reads SNHLY; CDR2 reads FYNNEI. For the CDR3, the DNA is TGTGCCAGCACCCCCGGGCGGGGGGTCCCTGAAGCTTTCTTT. Translated, it gives CASTPGRGVPEAFF.

With regard to this clone: At one of its ends the junction is not consistent with the germline gene, which may arise from a read error. The chain couples TRBV2 to TRBJ2-3; the D gene could be TRBD1 or TRBD2 (5 bases each). From germline, CDR1 is SNHLY and CDR2 FYNNEI. The CDR3 consists of 13 residues. For the CDR3, the DNA is TGTGCCAGCGTAGAATTCGGGGCAACCCGAGCCCAATTT. This sequence encodes CASVEFGATRAQF.

The chain combines TRBV4-2 with TRBJ2-1; the match to TRBD2 covers 9 bases. This CDR3 spans 16 amino acids. V dropped 0 bases and J dropped 4; count of bases not matched to a gene: 4. The germline CDR1 and CDR2 sequences are LGHNA and YNFKEQ. The CDR3 is CASSQDPSGGYNEQFF. DNA of the CDR3: TGTGCCAGCAGCCAAGATCCCAGCGGGGGGTACAATGAGCAGTTCTTC.

This chain joins TRBV5-6 and TRBJ2-3; TRBD2 matches at 10 bases. V trimming: 1 base; J trimming: 6 bases; junction bases outside the gene matches: 8. The CDR3 loop spans 16 amino acids. Germline V gives CDR1 SGHDT, CDR2 YYEEEE. The CDR3 region is CASSLPAGGQRDTQYF. The CDR3 DNA sequence: TGTGCCAGCAGCTTGCCAGCGGGAGGGCAACGGGATACGCAGTATTTT.

The CDR3 is CASSLTNNNEQFF. The CDR3 bases are TGTGCCAGCAGCCTTACGAACAATAATGAGCAGTTCTTC. The chain combines TRBV27 with TRBJ2-1; D is unclear. V lost 6 bases and J 7 bases, leaving 13 bases between the germline ends. This CDR3 contains 13 residues. Germline CDR1 is MNHEY and CDR2 is SMNVEV (reference sequence).

The gene calls are TRBV9 and TRBJ2-5; 7 bases agree with TRBD1. V was clipped by 4 bases and J by 1 base; unmatched bases: 13. Germline V gene lookup returns CDR1 SGDLS and CDR2 YYNGEE. The CDR3 extends over 17 amino acids. In DNA form, the CDR3 reads TGTGCCAGCAGCCCCGACAGGACAGGAGGAGTCCAAGAGACCCAGTACTTC. Translating it yields CASSPDRTGGVQETQYF. The full variable domain, with the rest looked up from reference TRBV9 and TRBJ2-5, is DSGVTQTPKHLITATGQRVTLRCSPRSGDLSVYWYQQSLDQGLQFLIQYYNGEERAKGNILERFSAQQFPDLHSELNLSSLELGDSALYFCASSPDRTGGVQETQYFGPGTRLLVL.

The V and J genes are TRBV15 and TRBJ1-1; tentative D call: TRBD1 (6 bases). V lost 4 bases to trimming and J lost 10 bases, with 13 bases between them. Germline loops: CDR1 LNHNV, CDR2 YYDKDF (reference sequence). The CDR3 contains 12 residues. CDR3 sequence: CATSIPKGGAFF. CDR3 nucleotide sequence: TGTGCCACCAGCATCCCGAAGGGGGGAGCTTTCTTT.

The J gene is TRBJ2-7, the V gene TRBV6-5; a possible D gene is TRBD2 (5 bases). Trimming removed 1 base at V and 2 bases at J, with 12 bases between. CDR1 and CDR2 from the germline V gene are MNHEY and SVGAGI. The CDR3 sequence is 15 residues long. CDR3 protein: CASSYYRDPTYEQYF. CDR3 nucleotide sequence: TGTGCCAGCAGTTACTACCGGGATCCTACCTACGAGCAGTACTTC.

The chain recombines TRBV4-1 with TRBJ1-1; 8 bases are shared with TRBD1. Unmatched junction bases numbered 11, after V lost 4 bases and J lost 10 bases. This CDR3 spans 14 amino acids. Germline V gene lookup returns CDR1 MGHRA and CDR2 YSYEKL. CDR3 coding DNA: TGCGCCAGCAGCCCGTGGACAGGGCAGATAGTAGCTTTCTTT. This gives the protein CASSPWTGQIVAFF.

The chain combines TRBV4-1 with TRBJ1-3; a possible D gene is TRBD1 (6 bases). Trimming pared 5 bases from V and 0 bases from J, leaving 14 bases between. The CDR3 is 16 amino acids. CDR1 and CDR2 from the germline V gene are MGHRA and YSYEKL. The CDR3 is CASSKQGGLSGNTIYF. CDR3 nucleotides: TGCGCCAGCAGCAAACAGGGAGGACTCTCTGGAAACACCATATATTTT.

The gene calls are TRBV5-6 and TRBJ2-1; D not resolved. Trimming took off 1 base at V and 2 bases at J, with 16 bases between the two ends. CDR3 length equals 17 residues. In germline, CDR1 is SGHDT, CDR2 YYEEEE. CDR3 protein: CASSLRLSLVAYNEQFF. In nucleotides, the CDR3 is TGTGCCAGCAGCTTGAGACTGTCCTTAGTGGCCTACAATGAGCAGTTCTTC.